The 4 T cell receptor beta chains presented below share a single source sample, sequenced in a study of T-cell memory formation after mild COVID-19. TCRdb re-called the 5' RACE reads through MiXCR, storing one row per CDR3 protein. The sample lists 130,000 to 150,000 distinct CDR3 sequences, 15% to 20% occurring once. Sequenced input: PBMCs or a T cell subset sorted from them (not recorded which). These TCRs come from an adult woman who had mild COVID-19 (a few samples of this study predate the infection). Cell type and time point are not known.

This clonotype was observed a few times. The V and J genes are TRBV12-5 and TRBJ2-5; unclear D gene. From germline, CDR1 is LGHNT and CDR2 FRNRAP. The CDR3 extends over 11 amino acids. V dropped 3 bases and J dropped 5 bases, with 4 bases sitting between them. The CDR3 DNA reads as TGTGCTAGTGGTTTTGGGGAGACCCAGTACTTC. Its protein is CASGFGETQYF.

This clonotype came up a few times. The chain uses TRBV7-3 and TRBJ2-1; 10 bases agree with TRBD2. The CDR3 sequence is 15 residues long. The V gene's germline CDR1 is SGHTA and CDR2 FQGTGA. Trimming cost V 6 bases and J 4 bases; bases outside gene matches: 6. The CDR3 loop reads CASRTSSGGYNEQFF. The CDR3, as DNA: TGTGCCAGCAGGACGTCTAGCGGGGGTTACAATGAGCAGTTCTTC.

The chain employs TRBV12-3 or TRBV12-4 and TRBJ2-7; the D gene could be TRBD1 or TRBD2 (5 bases each). CDR3 size: 14 residues. Trimming took 5 bases from V and 3 from J, leaving 14 bases between them. The CDR3 nucleotides read TGTGCCAGCAGTCCCGGGGCTTCCGACTACGAGCAGTACTTC. This sequence encodes CASSPGASDYEQYF.

Only a few counts were recorded for this clonotype. The chain recombines TRBV18 with TRBJ2-3; the match to TRBD2 covers 9 bases. Per the germline V gene, CDR1 is KGHSH and CDR2 is LQKENI. This CDR3 has 15 amino acids. V shed 5 bases, J shed 4 bases, and the junction held 7 bases outside the gene matches. The CDR3 nucleotides are TGTGCCAGCTCATCGGCGGGGGGGCGAGCAGATACGCAGTATTTT. Its translation is CASSSAGGRADTQYF.